This T cell receptor (beta chain) was observed in a study of control samples from healthy donors and cancer patients. Germline V gene sequence: CDR1 MNHEY, CDR2 SMNVEV (reference sequence). The J segment lost 7 bases and the V segment lost 1 base, leaving 7 bases of the junction unmatched. The CDR3 sequence is 15 residues long. Only in-frame clones appear in the TCRdb table, and some are missing; sequencing was by immunoSEQ multiplex PCR. In the table there are about 150,000 clones, 93% of which are singletons. The TCR originated in a man aged 18 to 35 in good health. Material: blood. V and J are TRBV27 and TRBJ2-7, with 10 positions matching TRBD2. The CDR3 region is CASSLWLAGANEQYF. CDR3 bases: TGTGCCAGCAGTTTATGGCTAGCGGGGGCTAATGAGCAGTACTTC.